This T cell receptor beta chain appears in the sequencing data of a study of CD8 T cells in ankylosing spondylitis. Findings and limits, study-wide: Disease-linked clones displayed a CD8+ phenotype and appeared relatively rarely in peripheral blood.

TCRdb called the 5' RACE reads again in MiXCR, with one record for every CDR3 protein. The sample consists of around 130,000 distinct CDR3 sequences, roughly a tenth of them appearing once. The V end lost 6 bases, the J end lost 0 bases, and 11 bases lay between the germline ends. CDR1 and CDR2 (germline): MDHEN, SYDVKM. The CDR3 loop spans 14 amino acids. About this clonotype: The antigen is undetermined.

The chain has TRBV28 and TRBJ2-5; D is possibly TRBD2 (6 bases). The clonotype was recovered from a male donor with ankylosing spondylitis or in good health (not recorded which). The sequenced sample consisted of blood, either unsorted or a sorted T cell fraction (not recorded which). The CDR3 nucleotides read TGTGCCAGCAGATCCGGGAGTCACCAAGAGACCCAGTACTTC. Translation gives CASRSGSHQETQYF.